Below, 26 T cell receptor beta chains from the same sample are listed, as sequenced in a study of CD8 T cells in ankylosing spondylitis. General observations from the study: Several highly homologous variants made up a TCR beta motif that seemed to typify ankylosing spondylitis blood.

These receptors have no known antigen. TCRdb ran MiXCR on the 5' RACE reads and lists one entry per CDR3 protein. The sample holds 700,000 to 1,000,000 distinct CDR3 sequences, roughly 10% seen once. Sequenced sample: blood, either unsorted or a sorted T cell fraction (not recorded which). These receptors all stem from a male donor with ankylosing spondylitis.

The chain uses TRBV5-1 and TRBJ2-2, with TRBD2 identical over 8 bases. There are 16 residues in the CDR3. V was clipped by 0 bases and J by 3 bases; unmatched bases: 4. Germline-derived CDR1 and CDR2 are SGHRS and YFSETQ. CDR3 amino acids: CASSLATSGYTGELFF. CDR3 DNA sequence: TGCGCCAGCAGCTTGGCCACTAGCGGCTACACCGGGGAGCTGTTTTTT.

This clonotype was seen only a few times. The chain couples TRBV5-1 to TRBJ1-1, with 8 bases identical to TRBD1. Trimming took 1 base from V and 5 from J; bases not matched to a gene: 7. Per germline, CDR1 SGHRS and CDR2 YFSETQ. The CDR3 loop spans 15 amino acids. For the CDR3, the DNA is TGCGCCAGCAGCTTGACGGACAGGGATAGGACTGAAGCTTTCTTT. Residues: CASSLTDRDRTEAFF.

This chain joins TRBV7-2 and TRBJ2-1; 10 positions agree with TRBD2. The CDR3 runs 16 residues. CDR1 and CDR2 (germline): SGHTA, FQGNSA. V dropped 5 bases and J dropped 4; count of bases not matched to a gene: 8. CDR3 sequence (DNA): TGTGCCAGCAGCCCCATTAGCGGGGGGTTATACAATGAGCAGTTCTTC. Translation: CASSPISGGLYNEQFF.

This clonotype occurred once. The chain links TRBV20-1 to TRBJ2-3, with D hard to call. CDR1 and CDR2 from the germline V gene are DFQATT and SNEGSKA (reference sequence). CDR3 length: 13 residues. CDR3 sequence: CSGFRSGTDTQYF. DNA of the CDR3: TGCAGCGGTTTTAGGAGCGGCACAGATACGCAGTATTTT.

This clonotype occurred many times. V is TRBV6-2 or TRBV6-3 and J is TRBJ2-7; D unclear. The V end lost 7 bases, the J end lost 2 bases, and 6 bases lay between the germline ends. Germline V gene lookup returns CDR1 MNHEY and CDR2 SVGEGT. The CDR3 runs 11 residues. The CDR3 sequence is CASTGAYEQYF. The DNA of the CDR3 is TGTGCCAGCACCGGAGCCTACGAGCAGTACTTC.

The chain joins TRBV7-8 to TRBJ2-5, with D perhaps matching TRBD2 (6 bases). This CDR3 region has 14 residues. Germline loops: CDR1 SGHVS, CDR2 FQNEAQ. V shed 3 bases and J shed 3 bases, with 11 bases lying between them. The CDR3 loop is CASSFRTIEETQYF. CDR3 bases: TGTGCCAGCAGCTTCCGGACTATTGAAGAGACCCAGTACTTC.

CDR3 coding DNA: TGTGCCAGCAGTTTGATAGGGGGCCTATTAGATACGCAGTATTTT. The encoded protein is CASSLIGGLLDTQYF. The chain couples TRBV28 to TRBJ2-3, with 7 bases lining up with TRBD1. J gave up 5 bases and V 3 bases, and 8 bases lay outside the gene matches. CDR1 MDHEN and CDR2 SYDVKM come from the germline V gene. This CDR3 spans 15 amino acids.

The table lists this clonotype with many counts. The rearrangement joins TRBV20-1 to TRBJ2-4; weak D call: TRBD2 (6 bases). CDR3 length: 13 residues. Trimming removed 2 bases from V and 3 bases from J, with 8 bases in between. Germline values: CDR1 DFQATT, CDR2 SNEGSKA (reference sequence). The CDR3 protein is CSARRGLKNIQYF. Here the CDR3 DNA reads TGCAGTGCTAGAAGGGGACTCAAAAACATTCAGTACTTC.

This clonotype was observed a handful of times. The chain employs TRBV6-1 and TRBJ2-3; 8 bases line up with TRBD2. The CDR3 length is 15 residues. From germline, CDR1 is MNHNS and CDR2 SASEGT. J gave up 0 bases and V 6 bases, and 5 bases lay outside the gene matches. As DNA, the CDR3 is TGTGCCAGCAGGGTTAGCGGGACCAGCACAGATACGCAGTATTTT. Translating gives CASRVSGTSTDTQYF.

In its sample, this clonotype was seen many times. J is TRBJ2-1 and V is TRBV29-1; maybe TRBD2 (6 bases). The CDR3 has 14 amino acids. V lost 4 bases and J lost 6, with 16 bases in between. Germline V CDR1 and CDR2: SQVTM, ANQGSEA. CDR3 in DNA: TGCAGCGTTGGGGAAACGGGAGAAAGCAATGAGCAGTTCTTC. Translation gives CSVGETGESNEQFF.

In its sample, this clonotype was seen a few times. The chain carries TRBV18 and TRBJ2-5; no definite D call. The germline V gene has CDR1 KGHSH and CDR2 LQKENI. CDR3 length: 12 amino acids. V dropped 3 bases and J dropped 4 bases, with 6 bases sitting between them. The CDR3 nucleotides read TGTGCCAGCTCACCTAGGGTAGAGACCCAGTACTTC. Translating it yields CASSPRVETQYF.

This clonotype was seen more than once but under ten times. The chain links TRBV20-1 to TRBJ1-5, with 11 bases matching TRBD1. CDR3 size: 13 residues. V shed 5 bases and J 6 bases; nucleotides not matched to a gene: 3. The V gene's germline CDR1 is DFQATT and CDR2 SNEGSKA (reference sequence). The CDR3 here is CSAGQGARQPQHF. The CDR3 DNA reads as TGCAGTGCTGGACAGGGGGCCCGTCAGCCCCAGCATTTT.

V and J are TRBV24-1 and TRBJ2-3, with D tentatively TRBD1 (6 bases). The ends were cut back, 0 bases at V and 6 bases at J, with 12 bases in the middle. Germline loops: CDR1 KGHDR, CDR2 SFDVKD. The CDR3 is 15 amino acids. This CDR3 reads CATSDLLGASDTQYF. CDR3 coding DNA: TGTGCCACCAGTGATTTGTTGGGGGCATCTGATACGCAGTATTTT.

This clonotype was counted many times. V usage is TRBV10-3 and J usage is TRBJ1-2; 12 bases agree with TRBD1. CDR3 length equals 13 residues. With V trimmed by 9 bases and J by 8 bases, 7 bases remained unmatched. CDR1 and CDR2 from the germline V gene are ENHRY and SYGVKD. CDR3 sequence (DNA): TGTGCCATTACCGGGACAGGGGGCGAAGGCTACACCTTC. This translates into CAITGTGGEGYTF.

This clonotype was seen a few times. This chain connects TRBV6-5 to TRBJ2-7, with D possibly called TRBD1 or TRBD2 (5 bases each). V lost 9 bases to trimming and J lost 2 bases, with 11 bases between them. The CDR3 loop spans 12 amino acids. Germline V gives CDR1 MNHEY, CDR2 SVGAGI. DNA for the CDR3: TGTGCCAGTTGGGACCCGACCTACGAGCAGTACTTC. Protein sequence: CASWDPTYEQYF.

As DNA, the CDR3 is TGTGCCAGCAGACTGAATGGGGAGCTCACAGATACGCAGTATTTT. Its protein is CASRLNGELTDTQYF. This rearrangement joins TRBV27 to TRBJ2-3; the D gene is possibly TRBD2 (5 bases). The CDR3 covers 15 residues. Per germline, CDR1 MNHEY and CDR2 SMNVEV (reference sequence). With 6 bases removed from V and 2 bases from J, the gap between germline ends came to 15 bases.

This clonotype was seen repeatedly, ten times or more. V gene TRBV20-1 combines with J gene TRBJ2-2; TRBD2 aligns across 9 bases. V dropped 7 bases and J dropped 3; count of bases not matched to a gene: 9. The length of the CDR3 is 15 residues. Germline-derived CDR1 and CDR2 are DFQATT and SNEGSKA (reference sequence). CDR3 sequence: CSGNSGGKDTGELFF. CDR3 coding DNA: TGCAGTGGTAATAGCGGGGGCAAGGACACCGGGGAGCTGTTTTTT.

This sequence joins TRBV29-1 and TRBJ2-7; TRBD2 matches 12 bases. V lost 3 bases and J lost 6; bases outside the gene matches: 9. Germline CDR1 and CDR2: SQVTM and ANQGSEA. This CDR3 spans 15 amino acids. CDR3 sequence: CSVDSASGGAGEQYF. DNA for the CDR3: TGCAGCGTTGACTCCGCTAGCGGGGGGGCAGGCGAGCAGTACTTC.

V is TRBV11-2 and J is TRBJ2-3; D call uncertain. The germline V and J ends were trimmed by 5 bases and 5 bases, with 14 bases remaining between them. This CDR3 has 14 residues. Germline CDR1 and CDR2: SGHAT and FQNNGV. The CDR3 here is CASSPWVSRDTQYF. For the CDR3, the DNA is TGTGCCAGCAGCCCCTGGGTTAGTCGAGATACGCAGTATTTT.

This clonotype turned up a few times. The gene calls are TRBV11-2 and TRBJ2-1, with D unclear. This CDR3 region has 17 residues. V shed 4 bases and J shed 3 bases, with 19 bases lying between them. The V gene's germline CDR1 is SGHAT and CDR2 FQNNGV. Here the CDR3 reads CASSYGDSWIGYNEQFF. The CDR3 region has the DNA TGTGCCAGCAGCTACGGAGACTCGTGGATCGGCTACAATGAGCAGTTCTTC.

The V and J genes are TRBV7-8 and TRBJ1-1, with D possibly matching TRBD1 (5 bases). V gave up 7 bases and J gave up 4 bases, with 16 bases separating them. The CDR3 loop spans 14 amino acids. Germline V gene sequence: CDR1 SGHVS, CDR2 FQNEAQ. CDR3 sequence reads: CASNILGGVTEAFF. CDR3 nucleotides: TGTGCCAGCAATATTCTCGGGGGAGTCACTGAAGCTTTCTTT.

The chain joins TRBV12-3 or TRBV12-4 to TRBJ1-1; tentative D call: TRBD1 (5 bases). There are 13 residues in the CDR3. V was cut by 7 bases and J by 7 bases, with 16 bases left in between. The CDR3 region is CASTPRQGREAFF. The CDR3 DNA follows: TGTGCCAGCACCCCCCGGCAGGGCCGTGAAGCTTTCTTT.

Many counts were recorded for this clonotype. The CDR3 sequence: CASSFRTGGNEQFF. The CDR3 bases are TGTGCCAGCAGCTTCCGGACAGGAGGGAATGAGCAGTTCTTC. The V call is TRBV7-2, the J call TRBJ2-1, with D possibly matching TRBD1 (7 bases). In germline, CDR1 is SGHTA, CDR2 FQGNSA. Trimming cost V 3 bases and J 7 bases, with 13 bases left between them. There are 14 residues in the CDR3.

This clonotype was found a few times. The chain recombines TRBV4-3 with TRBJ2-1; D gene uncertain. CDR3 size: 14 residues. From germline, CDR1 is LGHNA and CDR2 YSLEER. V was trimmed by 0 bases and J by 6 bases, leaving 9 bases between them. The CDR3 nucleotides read TGCGCCAGCAGCCAAGAATCCCGGTCCAATGAGCAGTTCTTC. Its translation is CASSQESRSNEQFF.

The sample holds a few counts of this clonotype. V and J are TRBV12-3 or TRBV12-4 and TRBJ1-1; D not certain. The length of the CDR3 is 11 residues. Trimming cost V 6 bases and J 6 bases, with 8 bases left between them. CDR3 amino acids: CASSRVAEAFF. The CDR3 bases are TGTGCCAGCAGCCGGGTGGCTGAAGCTTTCTTT.

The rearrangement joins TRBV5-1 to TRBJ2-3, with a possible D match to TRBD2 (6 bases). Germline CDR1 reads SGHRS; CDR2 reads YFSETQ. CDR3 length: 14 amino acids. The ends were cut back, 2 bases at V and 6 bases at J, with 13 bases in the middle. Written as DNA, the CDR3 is TGCGCCAGCAGCTTCGGAGGGGAGGCGGATACGCAGTATTTT. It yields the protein CASSFGGEADTQYF.